The 24 T cell receptor beta chains below come from one sample, sequenced in a study of CD8+CD57+ T cells in acquired aplastic anemia. Genomic DNA served as template for TCR beta VDJ and CDR3 profiling. TCRdb itself ran the reads through MiXCR, one entry per CDR3 protein. The data hold 270,000 or so distinct CDR3 sequences, with about 80% observed a single time. In patients chosen for sequencing, flow cytometry had shown CD8+CD57+ cell expansion. The sequenced sample was sorted CD4+, CD8+, or CD8+CD57+ T cells (not recorded which) from PBMCs. The receptor set was obtained from a human donor with aplastic anemia.

About this clonotype: Compared with germline, one end of the junction differs, possibly owing to a read error. The chain couples TRBV9 to TRBJ2-5; D is perhaps TRBD1 (7 bases). Germline loops: CDR1 SGDLS, CDR2 YYNGEE. The CDR3 length is 14 residues. CDR3 nucleotides: TGTGCCAGTAGCGGAGAGGGGGCCAATAATTCACACCACTTC. The encoded protein is CASSGEGANNSHHF.

The chain links TRBV5-6 to TRBJ1-5, with D hard to call. Germline V gene sequence: CDR1 SGHDT, CDR2 YYEEEE. The length of the CDR3 is 15 residues. V was trimmed by 3 bases and J by 4 bases, leaving 14 bases between them. This CDR3 reads CASSSLGSGNQPQHF. CDR3 DNA: TGTGCCAGCAGCTCTTTGGGAAGTGGGAATCAGCCCCAGCATTTT. The whole variable domain, remainder taken from reference TRBV5-6 and TRBJ1-5, is DAGVTQSPTHLIKTRGQQVTLRCSPKSGHDTVSWYQQALGQGPQFIFQYYEEEERQRGNFPDRFSGHQFPNYSSELNVNALLLGDSALYLCASSSLGSGNQPQHFGDGTRLSIL.

The chain is built from TRBV7-6 and TRBJ1-2; 7 bases fit TRBD1. Germline V gene lookup returns CDR1 SGHVS and CDR2 FNYEAQ. The CDR3 is 14 amino acids. V dropped 3 bases and J dropped 4; count of bases not matched to a gene: 5. This chain's CDR3 is CASSLEAGGYGYTF. The CDR3 bases are TGTGCCAGCAGCTTGGAGGCAGGGGGCTATGGCTACACCTTC.

CDR3 bases: TGTGCCAGCAGCTCTCATCCAGAGGCGAACGCCCTCGCCTACGAGCAGTACGTC. It specifies CASSSHPEANALAYEQYV. The chain combines TRBV7-2 with TRBJ2-7; the D is unclear. This CDR3 contains 18 residues. Deletions cut 4 bases from V and 2 bases from J, with 24 bases between. Germline lookup yields CDR1 SGHTA and CDR2 FQGNSA.

This clonotype turned up a few times. This chain links TRBV6-6 with TRBJ2-7; D may be TRBD1 (7 bases). Per germline, CDR1 MNHNY and CDR2 SVGAGI (reference sequence). The V end was cut by 5 bases, the J end by 3 bases, with 14 bases between. There are 14 residues in the CDR3. As DNA, the CDR3 is TGTGCCAGCAGTGAAACAGGGGAGGACTACGAGCAGTACTTC. Its translation: CASSETGEDYEQYF.

Details on this clonotype: The junction departs from germline at one end; a sequencing error may be responsible. The V and J genes are TRBV7-9 and TRBJ2-6, with D possibly being TRBD2 (6 bases). Germline CDR1 is SEHNR and CDR2 is FQNEAQ (reference sequence). The CDR3 is 16 amino acids. The CDR3 bases are TGTGCCAGCAGCTTTGCGGGTAGCTGCGGGGCCGACGTCCTGACTTTC. It is translated as CASSFAGSCGADVLTF.

The CDR3 loop is CATSIDRQGDTEQFF. DNA for the CDR3: TGTGCCACCAGCATAGATCGGCAGGGGGACACTGAGCAGTTCTTC. The chain recombines TRBV15 with TRBJ1-1; 7 positions match TRBD1. The closer fit of TRBJ2-1 to the DNA end suggests the J call may be wrong. Germline-derived CDR1 and CDR2 are LNHNV and YYDKDF (reference sequence). The CDR3 extends over 15 amino acids.

Regarding this clonotype: It is likely a read error, because the conserved phenylalanine at the end of the CDR3 is missing. The chain carries TRBV24-1 and TRBJ2-7, with 8 positions matching TRBD1. The V gene's germline CDR1 is KGHDR and CDR2 SFDVKD. Trimming cost V 11 bases and J 9 bases; bases outside gene matches: 23. The CDR3 is 16 residues long. The CDR3 DNA reads as TGTGCCAGCAGGATACCGGGACAGGCGAACCTGGTCGGGCAGTACGCC. Its translation is CASRIPGQANLVGQYA.

A note on this clonotype: The CDR3 end shows no conserved phenylalanine or tryptophan, and so a read error is likely. Because the CDR3's place on the DNA is in doubt, the DNA is left out and the CDR3 is given as listed by TCRdb. The chain recombines TRBV7-9 with TRBJ2-3; TRBD1, the table's D call, was not compared with the DNA. Germline V gene lookup returns CDR1 SEHNR and CDR2 FQNEAQ (reference sequence). The CDR3 totals 13 residues, both ends included. CDR3 region: CASSPVGTVEYFG.

This clonotype was found once. Sequence at one end of the junction differs from germline and may be a read error. The gene calls are TRBV2 and TRBJ1-6; no firm D call. Germline V gives CDR1 SNHLY, CDR2 FYNNEI. The CDR3 contains 14 residues. CDR3: CASISAGIGSPLHF. CDR3 DNA sequence: TGTGCCAGCATCTCAGCAGGCATCGGTTCTCCCCTTCACTTT.

About this clonotype: The germline gene is not matched at one end of the junction; a read error may be the cause. The rearrangement uses TRBV7-9 and TRBJ1-1; 7 nucleotides agree with TRBD1. CDR1 and CDR2 from the germline V gene are SEHNR and FQNEAQ (reference sequence). The CDR3 sequence is 15 residues long. DNA of the CDR3: TGTGCCAGCAGCGGGGAGGTGCGACAGGGAGGAAACACTGTCTTT. This sequence encodes CASSGEVRQGGNTVF.

V usage is TRBV2 and J usage is TRBJ2-3, with 7 positions matching TRBD1. V gave up 6 bases and J gave up 3 bases; unmatched junction bases: 9. From germline, CDR1 is SNHLY and CDR2 FYNNEI. This CDR3 region has 15 residues. In DNA, the CDR3 is TGTGCCAGCAGGAACAGGGGCACCGGGACAGATACGCAGTATTTT. Protein: CASRNRGTGTDTQYF. Full variable domain (remainder filled in from reference TRBV2 and TRBJ2-3): EPEVTQTPSHQVTQMGQEVILRCVPISNHLYFYWYRQILGQKVEFLVSFYNNEISEKSEIFDDQFSVERPDGSNFTLKIRSTKLEDSAMYFCASRNRGTGTDTQYFGPGTRLTVL.

The rearrangement links TRBV9 to TRBJ2-3; the D gene is possibly TRBD2 (8 bases). Germline CDR1 reads SGDLS; CDR2 reads YYNGEE. Deletions cut 4 bases from V and 14 bases from J, with 23 bases between. This CDR3 comprises 14 residues. The CDR3 bases are TGTGCCAGCAGCTTAGCGGGACAGCGCGAAGATACGTATTTT. Its protein product is CASSLAGQREDTYF.

This clonotype appeared a single time. The limits of the CDR3 on the DNA are not certain, so only TCRdb's listed CDR3 is given. The V and J genes are TRBV7-9 and TRBJ1-6. The germline CDR1 and CDR2 sequences are SEHNR and FQNEAQ (reference sequence). Counting both end residues, the CDR3 totals 14 amino acids. CDR3: CASSPTGPGQYFGF.

The V call is TRBV7-9, the J call TRBJ2-5; 8 bases are shared with TRBD1. The CDR3 contains 14 residues. J was trimmed by 4 bases and V by 3 bases; bases with no gene match: 4. CDR1 and CDR2 from the germline V gene are SEHNR and FQNEAQ (reference sequence). As DNA, the CDR3 is TGTGCCAGCAGCTTCGTACAGGGGGTAGAGACCCAGTACTTC. Amino acids: CASSFVQGVETQYF.

This clonotype came up many times. This may be a read error: a much more frequent sequence differs by one nucleotide. V is TRBV19 and J is TRBJ1-4, with 12 nucleotides matching TRBD1. This CDR3 comprises 14 residues. The germline gives CDR1 LNHDA, CDR2 SQIVND (reference sequence). The CDR3 sequence: CASSIGTGGEKPFF. The DNA for the CDR3 is TGTGCCAGTAGTATTGGGACAGGGGGCGAAAAACCGTTTTTT.

The rearrangement joins TRBV7-8 to TRBJ1-1, with D maybe TRBD1 (6 bases). Between the trimmed V and J ends, which lost 5 bases and 7 bases, there was a span of 26 bases. The length of the CDR3 is 17 residues. Germline lookup yields CDR1 SGHVS and CDR2 FQNEAQ. CDR3 coding DNA: TGTGCCAGCAGCGTAGGGGGAGGTCCCGATACGCAGAATGAAGCTTTCTTT. Protein product: CASSVGGGPDTQNEAFF.

The chain has TRBV29-1 and TRBJ2-7, with 7 nucleotides matching TRBD2. This CDR3 has 12 amino acids. Trimming took 4 bases from V and 4 from J; bases not matched to a gene: 4. From germline, CDR1 is SQVTM and CDR2 ANQGSEA. This CDR3 reads CSVVKGGYEQYF. The DNA of the CDR3 is TGCAGCGTTGTGAAGGGAGGGTACGAGCAGTACTTC.

The chain is built from TRBV5-4 and TRBJ2-7; D possibly corresponds to TRBD2 (6 bases). V gave up 1 base and J gave up 5 bases, with 13 bases separating them. Germline V gene lookup returns CDR1 SGHNT and CDR2 YYREEE (reference sequence). The CDR3 loop spans 14 amino acids. DNA of the CDR3: TGTGCCAGCAGCTTGCGGAGGAGGGTCGACGAGCAGTACTTC. Amino acid sequence: CASSLRRRVDEQYF.

A word on this clonotype: Given the absence of the conserved phenylalanine or tryptophan at the CDR3 end, a read error is likely. No DNA is shown, since the ends of the CDR3 on it are uncertain; the CDR3 is the one TCRdb lists. The CDR3 reads CASSLVPGELLFV. This rearrangement joins TRBV7-9 to TRBJ2-3; TRBD1 is taken as the D call from the table, unchecked against the DNA. 13 amino acids form the CDR3, both terminal residues included. The germline gives CDR1 SEHNR, CDR2 FQNEAQ (reference sequence).

The chain combines TRBV2 with TRBJ2-1, with 13 bases fitting TRBD2. The CDR3 totals 15 residues. The ends lost 7 bases at V and 5 bases at J; junction bases unmatched: 5. The V gene's germline CDR1 is SNHLY and CDR2 FYNNEI. The DNA for the CDR3 is TGTGCCAGCACTCAGACTAGCGGGGGGAACAATGAGCAGTTCTTC. This encodes CASTQTSGGNNEQFF.

A note on this clonotype: This may stem from a read error, because a much larger clone lies one nucleotide away. As the CDR3 is not closed by the conserved phenylalanine or tryptophan, this likely results from a read error. Because the CDR3's place on the DNA is in doubt, the DNA is left out and the CDR3 is given as listed by TCRdb. The chain uses TRBV7-9 and TRBJ2-1. Inclusive of both ends, the CDR3 amounts to 13 amino acids. Per the germline V gene, CDR1 is SEHNR and CDR2 is FQNEAQ (reference sequence). The CDR3 protein is CAYEVSAYQETQY.

The chain uses TRBV7-8 and TRBJ2-7; TRBD2 is a possible D gene (6 bases). This CDR3 comprises 18 residues. Germline V gene sequence: CDR1 SGHVS, CDR2 FQNEAQ. Trimming pared 0 bases from V and 4 bases from J, leaving 22 bases between. The CDR3 region is CASSLAGGRNTLYYEQYV. The CDR3 DNA sequence: TGTGCCAGCAGCTTAGCGGGAGGCCGCAATACGCTGTATTACGAGCAGTACGTC.

In regard to this clonotype: The conserved phenylalanine or tryptophan normally closing the CDR3 is absent here, so this likely arose from a read error. It is unclear where the CDR3 begins or ends on the DNA, so no DNA is shown, and the CDR3 is as TCRdb lists it. This chain links TRBV7-2 with TRBJ2-1; TRBD1 is taken as the D call from the table, unchecked against the DNA. Germline values: CDR1 SGHTA, CDR2 FQGNSA. The length of the CDR3 is 13 amino acids, counting both ends. The CDR3 region is CASSSGSGAEYVY.